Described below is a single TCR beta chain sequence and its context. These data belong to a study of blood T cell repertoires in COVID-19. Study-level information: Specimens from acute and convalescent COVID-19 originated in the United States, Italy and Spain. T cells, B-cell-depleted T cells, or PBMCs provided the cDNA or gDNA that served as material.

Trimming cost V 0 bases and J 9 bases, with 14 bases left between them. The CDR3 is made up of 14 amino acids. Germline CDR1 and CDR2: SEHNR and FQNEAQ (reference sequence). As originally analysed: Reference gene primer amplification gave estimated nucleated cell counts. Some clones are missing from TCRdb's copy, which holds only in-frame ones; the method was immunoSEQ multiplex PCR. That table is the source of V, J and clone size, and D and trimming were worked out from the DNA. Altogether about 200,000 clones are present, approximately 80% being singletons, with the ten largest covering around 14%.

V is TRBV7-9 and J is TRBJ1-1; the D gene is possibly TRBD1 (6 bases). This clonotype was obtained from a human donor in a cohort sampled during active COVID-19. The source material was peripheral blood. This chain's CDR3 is CASSLARGGGQAFF. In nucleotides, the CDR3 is TGTGCCAGCAGCTTAGCGCGCGGGGGCGGACAAGCTTTCTTT.